The 29 T cell receptor beta chains in this list originate from one sample, sequenced in a study of graft-versus-host responses after intestinal transplantation. Processing of graft tissue released intraepithelial and lamina propria lymphocytes. Using immunoSEQ multiplex PCR, the repertoire was profiled, and TCRdb retains in-frame clones only, with some absent. The sample includes roughly 27,000 clones, 65% to 80% seen only once; the top ten take roughly 3%. This specimen consisted of ileum tissue, obtained 98 days after intestinal transplantation. The receptors stem from a human patient who received an intestinal transplant, so some T cells may come from the graft donor.

CDR3 protein: CASSKWEPGELFF. For the CDR3, the DNA is TGTGCCAGTAGTAAGTGGGAACCCGGGGAGCTGTTTTTT. The J gene is TRBJ2-2, the V gene TRBV19; D unresolved. CDR1 LNHDA and CDR2 SQIVND come from the germline V gene (reference sequence). The CDR3 spans 13 residues. V was pared by 4 bases and J by 6 bases, with 9 bases between.

The V gene is TRBV30, the J gene TRBJ2-1; no clear D. V was clipped by 0 bases and J by 2 bases, with 8 bases between them. The CDR3 extends over 14 amino acids. Per germline, CDR1 GTSNPN and CDR2 SVGIG (reference sequence). CDR3 nucleotide sequence: TGTGCCTGGAGTGTGCTGGCAACCTACAATGAGCAGTTCTTC. Protein sequence: CAWSVLATYNEQFF.

The CDR3 loop reads CASSLGLGTGQNQPQHF. The CDR3 DNA reads TGTGCCAGCAGCTTAGGACTGGGGACAGGGCAGAATCAGCCCCAGCATTTT. The V and J genes are TRBV7-9 and TRBJ1-5, with TRBD1 identical over 9 bases. V was pared by 1 base and J by 4 bases, with 8 bases of the junction left unmatched. The CDR3 loop spans 17 amino acids. Germline V lookup: CDR1 SEHNR, CDR2 FQNEAQ (reference sequence).

The gene calls are TRBV9 and TRBJ2-2; D is unclear. Germline V gene lookup returns CDR1 SGDLS and CDR2 YYNGEE. The length of the CDR3 is 16 residues. The V end was cut by 0 bases, the J end by 5 bases, with 14 bases between. Here the CDR3 DNA reads TGTGCCAGCAGCGTAGCTCTGGATATGAGTACCGGGGAGCTGTTTTTT. This sequence encodes CASSVALDMSTGELFF.

The chain couples TRBV27 to TRBJ2-1; TRBD1 agrees at 7 bases. The CDR3 has 16 residues. J gave up 1 base and V 6 bases, and 9 bases lay outside the gene matches. Germline loops: CDR1 MNHEY, CDR2 SMNVEV (reference sequence). CDR3 amino acids: CASREVGGGSYNEQFF. DNA of the CDR3: TGTGCCAGCAGAGAGGTAGGGGGCGGGTCCTACAATGAGCAGTTCTTC.

This chain uses TRBV11-2 with TRBJ2-2, with TRBD1 matching 8 bases. Unmatched junction bases numbered 3, after V lost 5 bases and J lost 7 bases. Germline values: CDR1 SGHAT, CDR2 FQNNGV. CDR3 length: 13 amino acids. This CDR3 reads CASSETGGGELFF. CDR3 DNA: TGTGCCAGCAGCGAAACAGGGGGCGGGGAGCTGTTTTTT.

This clone was seen just once. CDR3 nucleotides: TGTGCCAGTGGACAGGGGACCTACGAGCAGTACTTC. Its translation is CASGQGTYEQYF. The V and J genes are TRBV19 and TRBJ2-7, with 9 bases fitting TRBD1. CDR3 length equals 12 residues. With 8 bases clipped from V and 2 bases from J, the junction kept 1 base outside the gene matches. CDR1 and CDR2 from the germline V gene are LNHDA and SQIVND (reference sequence).

The rearrangement joins TRBV13 to TRBJ1-4; tentatively, D is TRBD1 (6 bases). Trimming took off 1 base at V and 7 bases at J, with 7 bases between the two ends. Germline CDR1 and CDR2: PRHDT and FYEKMQ (reference sequence). The CDR3 spans 13 residues. The CDR3 DNA sequence: TGTGCCAGCAGCTTAGAGGACAGTGAAAAACTGTTTTTT. It specifies CASSLEDSEKLFF.

The chain is built from TRBV5-6 and TRBJ1-5, with TRBD1 as a possible D gene (6 bases). The CDR3 is 14 residues long. V was pared by 2 bases and J by 4 bases, with 10 bases between. Germline V gene lookup returns CDR1 SGHDT and CDR2 YYEEEE. The CDR3 is CASSFRQENQPQHF. The CDR3 coding sequence is TGTGCCAGCAGCTTTAGACAGGAGAATCAGCCCCAGCATTTT.

This rearrangement joins TRBV28 to TRBJ2-7; D is possibly TRBD1 (6 bases). CDR1 is MDHEN, CDR2 SYDVKM, per germline. The ends were cut back, 3 bases at V and 4 bases at J, with 16 bases in the middle. CDR3 length equals 15 residues. CDR3 amino acids: CASSFETQGIYEQYF. DNA of the CDR3: TGTGCCAGCAGTTTTGAGACACAGGGTATATACGAGCAGTACTTC.

This chain uses TRBV27 with TRBJ2-7; 8 positions agree with TRBD1. Germline assignment: CDR1 MNHEY and CDR2 SMNVEV (reference sequence). V dropped 9 bases and J dropped 6; count of bases not matched to a gene: 10. This CDR3 spans 13 amino acids. This CDR3 is CASTWGQGAEQYF. CDR3 bases: TGTGCCAGTACCTGGGGCCAGGGGGCCGAGCAGTACTTC.

This chain connects TRBV2 to TRBJ2-7; a possible D gene is TRBD1 (8 bases). This CDR3 spans 15 amino acids. V lost 8 bases and J 2 bases, leaving 19 bases between the germline ends. The germline V gene has CDR1 SNHLY and CDR2 FYNNEI. The CDR3 spells CASGGGWTGTYEQYF. The DNA for the CDR3 is TGTGCCAGCGGGGGGGGATGGACAGGGACCTACGAGCAGTACTTC. Using reference TRBV2 and TRBJ2-7 for the parts outside the CDR3, the full variable domain is EPEVTQTPSHQVTQMGQEVILRCVPISNHLYFYWYRQILGQKVEFLVSFYNNEISEKSEIFDDQFSVERPDGSNFTLKIRSTKLEDSAMYFCASGGGWTGTYEQYFGPGTRLTVT.

CDR3 sequence (DNA): TGTGCCAGCAATTATCGAGGGGAGGGGAGGGCCTACGAGCAGTACTTC. Its translation is CASNYRGEGRAYEQYF. The J gene is TRBJ2-7, the V gene TRBV28; 7 bases map to TRBD2. CDR1 and CDR2 (germline): MDHEN, SYDVKM. Trimming removed 7 bases from V and 2 bases from J; junction bases left unmatched: 14. The CDR3 loop spans 16 amino acids.

CDR3 protein: CASSLTRSGTDTQYF. CDR3 nucleotides: TGTGCCAGCAGCCTGACACGGAGCGGAACAGATACGCAGTATTTT. The chain has TRBV14 and TRBJ2-3; possible D gene TRBD2, 5 bases. The CDR3 totals 15 residues. The V end lost 4 bases, the J end lost 3 bases, and 14 bases lay between the germline ends. Germline lookup yields CDR1 SGHDN and CDR2 FVKESK.

This chain joins TRBV7-8 and TRBJ2-5, with D possibly matching TRBD2 (7 bases). CDR3 length equals 14 residues. The germline V gene encodes CDR1 SGHVS and CDR2 FQNEAQ. V lost 5 bases to trimming and J lost 3 bases, with 13 bases between them. The CDR3 nucleotides are TGTGCCAGCAGCCTAACGGGGGGCGAAGAGACCCAGTACTTC. It specifies CASSLTGGEETQYF.

The V call is TRBV5-1, the J call TRBJ2-1; 10 nucleotides match TRBD2. CDR3 length equals 12 residues. V lost 4 bases, J lost 16 bases, and 8 bases stayed unmatched. CDR1 and CDR2 (germline): SGHRS, YFSETQ. The CDR3 DNA sequence: TGCGCCAGCAGCGTTCCGGGACTAGCGCATTTCTTC. It specifies CASSVPGLAHFF.

The CDR3 reads CSAKPGDGYTF. CDR3 DNA sequence: TGCAGTGCCAAGCCCGGGGATGGCTACACCTTC. V usage is TRBV20-1 and J usage is TRBJ1-2; D call uncertain. V lost 6 bases to trimming and J lost 6 bases, with 11 bases between them. Per germline, CDR1 DFQATT and CDR2 SNEGSKA (reference sequence). CDR3 length equals 11 residues.

The V call is TRBV5-1, the J call TRBJ2-7; D remains unclear. The CDR3 sequence is 13 residues long. Germline V gene lookup returns CDR1 SGHRS and CDR2 YFSETQ. The V gene lost 4 bases and the J gene lost 5 bases, with 13 bases spanning the gap. The CDR3 DNA is TGCGCCAGCAGCACCGTGGAGATTAACGAGCAGTACTTC. As protein: CASSTVEINEQYF.

This clone was counted a few times. This rearrangement joins TRBV7-9 to TRBJ1-3; 7 bases line up with TRBD1. The germline V gene has CDR1 SEHNR and CDR2 FQNEAQ (reference sequence). Trimming removed 8 bases from V and 0 bases from J; junction bases left unmatched: 7. This CDR3 is 15 amino acids long. The CDR3, as DNA: TGTGCCAGCCGACGACAGGGATACTCTGGAAACACCATATATTTT. It codes for CASRRQGYSGNTIYF.

In its sample, this clone ranks as medium-sized. The CDR3 region is CASSIRGRGNTEAFF. CDR3 bases: TGTGCCAGCAGCATCAGGGGGCGGGGGAACACTGAAGCTTTCTTT. This chain connects TRBV13 to TRBJ1-1; 8 bases are a match to TRBD1. The CDR3 is 15 residues long. CDR1 PRHDT and CDR2 FYEKMQ come from the germline V gene (reference sequence). After removal of 5 bases from V and 1 base from J, the junction contained 6 bases not matched to a gene.

The gene calls are TRBV5-1 and TRBJ2-1; D gene uncertain. The CDR3 runs 14 residues. V gave up 0 bases and J gave up 7 bases, with 11 bases separating them. CDR1 and CDR2 (germline): SGHRS, YFSETQ. CDR3 sequence: CASSLEAFGNEQFF. The DNA of the CDR3 is TGCGCCAGCAGCTTGGAAGCATTCGGGAATGAGCAGTTCTTC.

This chain uses TRBV23-1 with TRBJ1-1; D possibly corresponds to TRBD1 (6 bases). TRBV23-1 is marked as an open reading frame, function uncertain. The CDR3 is 16 residues long. Trimming took 3 bases from V and 1 from J, leaving 15 bases between them. The CDR3 DNA follows: TGCGCCAGCAGTCATCCCCCGCGGGGGCGGAACACTGAAGCTTTCTTT. It encodes CASSHPPRGRNTEAFF.

This sequence joins TRBV18 and TRBJ1-1, with D possibly matching TRBD1 (6 bases). This CDR3 is built from 16 residues. V lost 6 bases to trimming and J lost 11 bases, with 28 bases between them. Germline V gene lookup returns CDR1 KGHSH and CDR2 LQKENI. CDR3 amino acids: CASSPLQVRGRVGAFF. CDR3 coding DNA: TGTGCCAGCTCTCCTCTTCAGGTCAGGGGCCGCGTTGGGGCTTTCTTT.

The CDR3 nucleotides are TGTGCCAGCAGCTTGGAGCCCGGGGAGCTGTTTTTT. Its translation is CASSLEPGELFF. The rearrangement joins TRBV7-3 to TRBJ2-2, with D unresolved. Germline assignment: CDR1 SGHTA and CDR2 FQGTGA. The CDR3 length is 12 residues. Between the trimmed V and J ends, which lost 3 bases and 6 bases, there was a span of 5 bases.

This sequence joins TRBV19 and TRBJ2-1, with 8 bases matching TRBD1. The CDR3 has 16 amino acids. Germline values: CDR1 LNHDA, CDR2 SQIVND (reference sequence). V lost 5 bases and J lost 8; bases outside the gene matches: 14. For the CDR3, the DNA is TGTGCCAGTAGTTCCGGGACAGGCGCCCTTCGGGATGAGCAGTTCTTC. This gives the protein CASSSGTGALRDEQFF. The full variable domain, with the rest looked up from reference TRBV19 and TRBJ2-1, is DGGITQSPKYLFRKEGQNVTLSCEQNLNHDAMYWYRQDPGQGLRLIYYSQIVNDFQKGDIAEGYSVSREKKESFPLTVTSAQKNPTAFYLCASSSGTGALRDEQFFGPGTRLTVL.

The chain carries TRBV15 and TRBJ2-1, with D perhaps matching TRBD2 (6 bases). Trimming pared 3 bases from V and 7 bases from J, leaving 10 bases between. CDR1 and CDR2 (germline): LNHNV, YYDKDF (reference sequence). This CDR3 comprises 13 residues. The DNA of the CDR3 is TGTGCCACCAGCAGCGGGACTCTGAATGAGCAGTTCTTC. It codes for CATSSGTLNEQFF.

This chain connects TRBV6-1 to TRBJ2-1; 8 bases agree with TRBD1. The germline V gene encodes CDR1 MNHNS and CDR2 SASEGT. The J segment lost 4 bases and the V segment lost 3 bases, leaving 5 bases of the junction unmatched. The CDR3 is 15 residues long. Written as DNA, the CDR3 is TGTGCCAGCAGTGAGGACAGGGATGGGTACAATGAGCAGTTCTTC. The encoded protein is CASSEDRDGYNEQFF.

CDR3 bases: TGTGCCAGCACTCGCCATACTTTGACAGCCGGGGAGCTGTTTTTT. Translated, it gives CASTRHTLTAGELFF. The chain uses TRBV5-8 and TRBJ2-2; D possibly corresponds to TRBD1 (5 bases). The germline CDR1 and CDR2 sequences are SGHTS and YDEGEE. The CDR3 has 15 residues. The ends were cut back, 6 bases at V and 6 bases at J, with 18 bases in the middle.

The chain links TRBV11-2 to TRBJ2-5; D call uncertain. The end of the DNA fits TRBJ2-7 better, so the J call may be wrong. There are 13 residues in the CDR3. CDR1 SGHAT and CDR2 FQNNGV come from the germline V gene. CDR3 nucleotides: TGTGCCAGCAGCTTAGGGGCCGGCCTCGAGCAGTACTTC. It codes for CASSLGAGLEQYF.